This passage covers 16 T cell receptor beta chains from one sample sequenced in a study of shared clonotypes between healthy human individuals. Only in-frame clones appear in the TCRdb table, and some are missing; sequencing was by immunoSEQ multiplex PCR. The data show about 2 million clones, about 94% seen once. CD45RO-negative cells were positively selected for CCR7, leaving out terminally differentiated effector memory CD45RA+ cells. The source material was naive CD8+ T cells sorted from blood. Receptors originate from a man younger than 30 in good health.

A remark on this clone: The sample holds other DNA sequences that translate to the same CDR3. The rearrangement links TRBV9 to TRBJ2-7; 8 bases align to TRBD1. CDR1 is SGDLS, CDR2 YYNGEE, per germline. Trimming cost V 3 bases and J 4 bases; bases outside gene matches: 9. The CDR3 has 15 amino acids. CDR3 protein: CASSASGTGNYEQYF. The CDR3 nucleotides are TGTGCCAGCAGCGCCTCCGGGACAGGCAATTACGAGCAGTACTTC.

V usage is TRBV4-2 and J usage is TRBJ1-1; D may be TRBD1 (5 bases). Trimming shortened V by 2 bases and J by 4 bases, and 20 bases separated the two germline ends. Germline lookup yields CDR1 LGHNA and CDR2 YNFKEQ. The CDR3 covers 17 residues. The CDR3 is CASSQWDLGSSSTEAFF. Here the CDR3 DNA reads TGTGCCAGCAGCCAATGGGACTTGGGGAGTAGTAGCACTGAAGCTTTCTTT.

Of note for this clone: Other DNA variants within this sample encode the same CDR3. The rearrangement uses TRBV9 and TRBJ1-2, with D unclear. CDR3 length: 12 amino acids. Germline V CDR1 and CDR2: SGDLS, YYNGEE. The ends were cut back, 0 bases at V and 4 bases at J, with 4 bases in the middle. The CDR3 DNA sequence: TGTGCCAGCAGCGTAGGATCCTATGGCTACACCTTC. Encoded protein: CASSVGSYGYTF.

The chain employs TRBV19 and TRBJ2-3; D is perhaps TRBD1 or TRBD2 (5 bases each). Germline CDR1 LNHDA, CDR2 SQIVND (reference sequence). This CDR3 region has 17 residues. Trimming shortened V by 10 bases and J by 0 bases, and 23 bases separated the two germline ends. CDR3 sequence reads: CATSPHRDLPSTDTQYF. CDR3 DNA: TGTGCCACCTCTCCTCATAGGGACCTCCCGAGCACAGATACGCAGTATTTT.

This sequence joins TRBV27 and TRBJ2-2; 8 bases agree with TRBD2. The CDR3 loop spans 15 amino acids. V lost 6 bases and J lost 8; bases outside the gene matches: 11. The germline V gene has CDR1 MNHEY and CDR2 SMNVEV (reference sequence). This CDR3 reads CASRSLSGIGGELFF. Written as DNA, the CDR3 is TGTGCCAGCAGATCCCTTAGCGGGATTGGAGGGGAGCTGTTTTTT.

CDR3 residues: CASSLSRDRDYNEQFF. For the CDR3, the DNA is TGTGCCAGCAGTTTATCGAGAGACAGGGATTACAATGAGCAGTTCTTC. This chain connects TRBV27 to TRBJ2-1; 7 bases match TRBD1. V was clipped by 0 bases and J by 4 bases; unmatched bases: 6. Germline CDR1 reads MNHEY; CDR2 reads SMNVEV (reference sequence). CDR3 size: 16 residues.

The chain employs TRBV7-9 and TRBJ2-5, with D possibly being TRBD2 (5 bases). V lost 0 bases and J lost 1, with 9 bases in between. The CDR3 extends over 15 amino acids. The germline V gene encodes CDR1 SEHNR and CDR2 FQNEAQ (reference sequence). CDR3 sequence (DNA): TGTGCCAGCAGCTTAGCTTGGGAGCGCCAAGAGACCCAGTACTTC. Encoded protein: CASSLAWERQETQYF.

The chain has TRBV9 and TRBJ2-5, with TRBD1 matching over 12 bases. Unmatched junction bases numbered 11, after V lost 3 bases and J lost 2 bases. CDR1 is SGDLS, CDR2 YYNGEE, per germline. This CDR3 has 18 residues. The CDR3 DNA is TGTGCCAGCAGCGCAGGGACAGGGGGCCTCACGACGCAAGAGACCCAGTACTTC. Amino acids: CASSAGTGGLTTQETQYF.

About this clone: In the same sample, other DNA sequences code for this CDR3. V gene TRBV9 combines with J gene TRBJ2-1, with D hard to call. The CDR3 is 11 amino acids. Germline V CDR1 and CDR2: SGDLS, YYNGEE. V shed 1 base and J shed 7 bases, with 3 bases lying between them. Here the CDR3 reads CASSVTNEQFF. The CDR3 region has the DNA TGTGCCAGCAGCGTAACGAATGAGCAGTTCTTC.

In its sample, this clone was seen once. The chain combines TRBV7-9 with TRBJ1-2; perhaps TRBD1 as D (5 bases). Germline CDR1 reads SEHNR; CDR2 reads FQNEAQ (reference sequence). This CDR3 has 14 residues. The V end lost 3 bases, the J end lost 0 bases, and 8 bases lay between the germline ends. The CDR3 DNA reads as TGTGCCAGCAGCTTCGGGACGGCTAACTATGGCTACACCTTC. Translation: CASSFGTANYGYTF.

The rearrangement links TRBV5-6 to TRBJ2-3; 10 positions match TRBD1. The germline V gene has CDR1 SGHDT and CDR2 YYEEEE. This CDR3 spans 17 amino acids. The V and J ends lost 1 base and 2 bases, in that order; junction bases with no gene match: 7. The CDR3: CASSLYRGQGYTDTQYF. The CDR3 nucleotides read TGTGCCAGCAGCTTGTATCGGGGACAGGGGTACACAGATACGCAGTATTTT.

This rearrangement joins TRBV28 to TRBJ2-1; 10 nucleotides match TRBD2. The CDR3 totals 16 residues. The ends lost 4 bases at V and 8 bases at J; junction bases unmatched: 11. Germline-derived CDR1 and CDR2 are MDHEN and SYDVKM. CDR3 sequence reads: CASSSLLAGKFDEQFF. CDR3 in DNA: TGTGCCAGCAGTTCCCTACTAGCGGGAAAGTTCGATGAGCAGTTCTTC.

The gene calls are TRBV2 and TRBJ1-2, with a tentative D call TRBD1 (6 bases). V shed 7 bases and J shed 7 bases, with 16 bases lying between them. The V gene's germline CDR1 is SNHLY and CDR2 FYNNEI. The CDR3 totals 13 residues. CDR3 DNA: TGTGCCAGCATGCCGACAGGACCTTTTGGCTACACCTTC. Its translation: CASMPTGPFGYTF.

The CDR3 coding sequence is TGTGCCAGCTCTGCAGGCAATCAGCCCCAGCATTTT. It is translated as CASSAGNQPQHF. The J gene is TRBJ1-5, the V gene TRBV6-5, with D unclear. Per the germline V gene, CDR1 is MNHEY and CDR2 is SVGAGI. This CDR3 contains 12 residues. Trimming pared 8 bases from V and 2 bases from J, leaving 7 bases between.

The V and J genes are TRBV9 and TRBJ1-5; the D gene is possibly TRBD1 (5 bases). Germline lookup yields CDR1 SGDLS and CDR2 YYNGEE. The CDR3 totals 14 residues. V lost 3 bases and J lost 7, with 14 bases in between. CDR3 protein: CASSAGGGGQPQHF. The CDR3 region has the DNA TGTGCCAGCAGCGCTGGGGGGGGAGGACAGCCCCAGCATTTT.

CDR3 region: CANRDPGDYGYTF. The CDR3 DNA reads as TGTGCCAACCGGGACCCGGGGGACTATGGCTACACCTTC. The rearrangement uses TRBV6-6 and TRBJ1-2; TRBD1 might be the D (5 bases). V lost 10 bases, J lost 3 bases, and 15 bases lay in between. CDR1 is MNHNY and CDR2 is SVGAGI in the germline V gene (reference sequence). This CDR3 is 13 amino acids long.